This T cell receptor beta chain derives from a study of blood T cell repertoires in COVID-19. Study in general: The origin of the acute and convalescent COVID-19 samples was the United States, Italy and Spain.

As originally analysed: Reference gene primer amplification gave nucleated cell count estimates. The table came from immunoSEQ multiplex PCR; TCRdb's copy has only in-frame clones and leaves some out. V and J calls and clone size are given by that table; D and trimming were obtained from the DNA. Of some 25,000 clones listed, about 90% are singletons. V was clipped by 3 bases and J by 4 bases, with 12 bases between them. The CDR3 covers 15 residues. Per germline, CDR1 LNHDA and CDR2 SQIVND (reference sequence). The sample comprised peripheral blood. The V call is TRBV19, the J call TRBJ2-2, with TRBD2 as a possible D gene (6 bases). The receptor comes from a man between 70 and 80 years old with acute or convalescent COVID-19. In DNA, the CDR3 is TGTGCCAGTAGTATGACCAGGAGGGTCACCGGGGAGCTGTTTTTT. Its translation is CASSMTRRVTGELFF.